This TCR beta chain came from a study of T-cell memory formation after mild COVID-19. About the research overall: Each donor largely had its own TCR clusters.

Libraries for TCRalpha and TCRbeta carried sample barcodes and unique molecular identifiers via 5'RACE. TCRdb analysed the 5' RACE reads with MiXCR anew, one entry per CDR3 protein. This table has 540,000 or so distinct CDR3 sequences, 20% appearing once. This clonotype was observed many times. What it binds is unknown. Study-wide findings and caveats: Detection of some responders pre-infection suggested pre-existing cross-reactive memory T cells participated. CD4+ contracting clones were mainly CM and EM; CD8+ ones, EMRA.

The CDR3 length is 15 residues. Germline lookup yields CDR1 MRHNA and CDR2 SNTAGT. The ends were cut back, 2 bases at V and 4 bases at J, with 9 bases in the middle. This sequence joins TRBV6-4 and TRBJ2-6; D tentatively reads TRBD1 or TRBD2 (5 bases each). This clonotype was sampled from an adult woman who had mild COVID-19 (a few samples of this study predate the infection). Cell type and time point are not known. Sequencing was done on a sample of PBMCs or a T cell subset sorted from them (not recorded which). The CDR3 sequence is CASSDGGKGANVLTF. As DNA, the CDR3 is TGTGCCAGCAGTGACGGGGGTAAAGGGGCCAACGTCCTGACTTTC.